The present entry profiles one T cell receptor beta chain with its context. What it recognizes is unknown. V was trimmed by 8 bases and J by 5 bases, leaving 9 bases between them. The CDR3 is 11 residues long. CDR1 LGHDT and CDR2 YNNKEL come from the germline V gene (reference sequence). Measured with immunoSEQ multiplex PCR; TCRdb has only the in-frame clones, and not every one. This table has roughly 150,000 clones, 92% appearing once. The data are from a study of T cell responses to AZD1222 COVID-19 vaccine. Regarding the study as a whole: White British donors predominated, females outnumbered males, and clonal diversity was possibly underestimated.

The source material was peripheral blood, sampled on day 0 of AZD1222 vaccination. This sequence joins TRBV3-1 (or the pseudogene TRBV3-2) and TRBJ1-1, with no clear D. The clonotype comes from an adult in good health. The CDR3 loop reads CASRTSTEAFF. The CDR3, as DNA: TGTGCCAGCCGTACGAGTACTGAAGCTTTCTTT.